This T cell receptor (beta chain) stems from a study of control samples from healthy donors and cancer patients (dated by TCRdb to the early 2020s). Trimming accounts for 6 bases at V and 3 bases at J, while the number of junction bases matched to no gene is 11. Its CDR3 holds 16 amino acids, cysteine through phenylalanine. Only the CDR3 portion is preserved as DNA: 48 bases, with reading frame beginning at the first base. In the germline V gene (reference sequence), CDR1 corresponds to SGHKS and CDR2 to YYEKEE. Receptor libraries were prepared by the immunoSEQ multiplex PCR assay. Held by TCRdb, this immuneACCESS table contains in-frame sequences only and omits some clones. Under half of the omission traces to an unresolved V gene where checked; the cause of the rest is unknown. The sample contains approximately 160,000 clones, 90% to 95% of them found a single time. The ten most abundant clones make up over 1.3% of the sample.

Concerning this clone: Its antigen is unknown. The record has no base qualities; no much larger clone is one base away.

The sample was blood. Recombination joined TRBV5-5 with TRBJ1-4; TRBD1 matches 7 bases in the middle. The receptor was derived from a young woman in good health. The CDR3 protein sequence reads: CASNRGDRRANEKLFF. Here is the DNA: TGTGCCAGCAACAGGGGTGATCGGCGGGCTAATGAAAAACTGTTTTTT.